This T cell receptor (beta chain) comes out of a study of human T cells and chemical hapten exposure. As for the study in general: DPC 0.01% went on the upper back by patch test, with reading at 6 days.

This CDR3 has 16 amino acids. Germline lookup yields CDR1 KGHDR and CDR2 SFDVKD. From the RACE reads, TCRdb called clonotypes with MiXCR, one entry per CDR3 protein. The data hold around 350,000 distinct CDR3 sequences, with 5.5% observed a single time. The sample's time point: pre-sensitization, week 0. Described treatment: therapeutic diphenylcyclopropenone sensitization with weekly scalp DPC. Blood collection took place prior to placing each patch test. Comment on this clonotype: Being one base from a much bigger clone, this may be a read error.

Sequenced here: whole blood, sampled in connection with sensitization to the hapten diphenylcyclopropenone (DPC). The source of this sequence is a woman aged 18 to 35 with alopecia areata. Some clones in this sample may be carry-over from other donors' samples. This rearrangement joins TRBV24-1 to TRBJ2-2; TRBD2 matches at 7 bases. CDR3 in DNA: TGTGCCACCAGCCCCTCCTGGAGCGGGAACGCCGGGGAGCTGTTTTTT. Its protein is CATSPSWSGNAGELFF.